Listed below are T cell receptor beta chains from one sample, sequenced in a study of blood T cell repertoires in COVID-19. The repertoire was sequenced with immunoSEQ multiplex PCR; TCRdb's copy has only in-frame clones and lacks some. The repertoire holds 35,000 to 50,000 clones, 92% seen once, with 9.2% in the top ten. Specimen: peripheral blood. These receptors came from a man aged 45-65 years with active COVID-19. Both conserved end residues are part of each CDR3. Fields, in order: J gene, V gene, CDR3 protein.

>TRBJ2-5|TRBV5-1
CASSFFTGEQETQYF
>TRBJ2-1|TRBV6-1
CASGRSEQFF
>TRBJ1-1|TRBV2
CASSQLRQGAANTEAFF
>TRBJ1-6|TRBV27
CASSETGYNSPLHF
>TRBJ1-1|TRBV5-3
CARSLARTGGTEAFF
>TRBJ2-1|TRBV19
CASSIMGLGLSDEQFF
>TRBJ2-1|TRBV2
CASSERSSGRSYNEQFF
>TRBJ2-1|TRBV9
CASSVGPTSGRAINEQFF
>TRBJ2-7|TRBV4-1
CASSLGQEPPYEQYF
>TRBJ2-1|TRBV7-9
CASSLELIGRGEQFF
>TRBJ2-2|TRBV9
CASSATGTGELFF
>TRBJ1-1|TRBV5-5
CASSWAGWNTEAFF
>TRBJ1-1|TRBV12-5
CASGLTTGGVNTEAFF
>TRBJ2-1|TRBV5-4
CASSPSGTGGIEQFF
>TRBJ2-3|TRBV11-2
CASSLETSGADTQYF
>TRBJ2-5|TRBV12-3/TRBV12-4
CASTLGEGETQYF
>TRBJ2-7|TRBV7-2
CASSRALRVYEQYF
>TRBJ2-2|TRBV24-1
CATSEPTAGGWTGELFF
>TRBJ2-5|TRBV11-2
CASSLELDSGLAGIETQYF
>TRBJ2-3|TRBV19
CASSIERGISTDTQYF
>TRBJ2-7|TRBV28
CASSLSGATPSYEQYF
>TRBJ1-3|TRBV4-2
CASSQEGGWGNTIYF
>TRBJ1-1|TRBV28
CASSHKPGQKRTEAFF
>TRBJ2-7|TRBV28
CASSHSSGGSYEQYF
>TRBJ1-5|TRBV2
CASSDLAGMQPQHF
>TRBJ1-1|TRBV6-5
CASSYGQGLNTEAFF
>TRBJ2-7|TRBV6-1
CASSEGWGQGYEQYF
>TRBJ1-2|TRBV7-8
CASTPMGSANYGYTF
>TRBJ1-5|TRBV6-2/TRBV6-3
CASSNSQGTQHF
>TRBJ2-2|TRBV19
CASSWGLLGELFF
>TRBJ1-5|TRBV6-1
CASSPPRQGNQPQHF
>TRBJ2-5|TRBV5-6
CASSNGGLQETQYF
>TRBJ2-1|TRBV19
CASNGGLSYNEQFF
>TRBJ2-7|TRBV7-2
CASSFQTGILHEQYF
>TRBJ1-3|TRBV6-5
CASTPQGSGNTIYF
>TRBJ1-3|TRBV10-2
CASTLASGNTIYF
>TRBJ1-2|TRBV9
CASSVGGQGLGTYTF
>TRBJ2-1|TRBV11-3
CASSAGAYNEQFF
>TRBJ2-7|TRBV3-1/TRBV3-2
CASSQDASGGGEQYF
>TRBJ2-1|TRBV27
CASGLDTSGGEQFF
>TRBJ2-7|TRBV6-5
CASSYWRGGAYEQYF
>TRBJ2-5|TRBV12-3/TRBV12-4
CASSYRGQTQYF
>TRBJ1-1|TRBV19
CASSRPTGPNTEAFF
>TRBJ2-1|TRBV12-3/TRBV12-4
CASSPRDNEQFF
>TRBJ2-1|TRBV19
CASSSRTSGTSSSYNEQFF
>TRBJ1-1|TRBV2
CASSDHPEAFF
>TRBJ2-5|TRBV5-1
CASSLGTGYQETQYF
>TRBJ1-1|TRBV11-2
CASSFNAGETEAFF
>TRBJ1-6|TRBV19
CASSIVSGINSPLHF
>TRBJ2-7|TRBV10-1
CASSPGHSYEQYF
>TRBJ2-7|TRBV27
CASSLYPGASYEQYF
>TRBJ1-3|TRBV15
CATSRLGQNSGNTIYF
>TRBJ1-6|TRBV27
CASSLSWGGNSPLHF
>TRBJ2-7|TRBV6-6
CASTSSEAGVHEQYF
>TRBJ1-2|TRBV5-1
CASSYRTGPEGYTF
>TRBJ1-2|TRBV6-2/TRBV6-3
CASSPLGEGGYTF
>TRBJ1-1|TRBV4-1
CASSQSWTGNTEAFF
>TRBJ2-6|TRBV7-9
CASSAWDRGAGANVLTF
>TRBJ1-3|TRBV4-1
CASSQPDRAGNTIYF